This T cell receptor beta chain was sequenced for a study of blood T cell repertoires in COVID-19. With respect to this clone: One junction end does not reproduce the germline sequence, and a read error may be involved.

Per germline, CDR1 LGHNA and CDR2 YSLEER. The CDR3 covers 15 residues. Study processing details: Researchers report that nucleated cell counts were estimated from reference gene primer amplification. Sequenced by immunoSEQ multiplex PCR; TCRdb stores in-frame clones only, minus some. That table furnishes V, J and clone size, whereas the DNA furnished D and trimming. Among approximately 300,000 clones listed, about 90% were seen once. Resolution of symptoms, clearance, or two negative PCRs was present in recovered Cohort 3 donors. Sequenced: PBMCs or T cells enriched from blood (not recorded which). The rearrangement uses TRBV4-3 and TRBJ1-3; 7 bases are shared with TRBD1. The clonotype originates from a woman in her twenties or thirties who had recovered from COVID-19. CDR3 in amino acids: CTSSQDGTALNTIYF. CDR3 nucleotide sequence: TGCACCAGCAGCCAGGACGGGACAGCTCTAAACACCATATATTTT.